This T cell receptor (beta chain) was sequenced in a study of T-cell memory formation after mild COVID-19. About the study: The TCR clusters were mostly specific to one donor.

TCRdb re-derived calls from the 5' RACE reads in MiXCR, one entry per CDR3 protein. This sample has 350,000 to 400,000 distinct CDR3 sequences; around 21% occur once, and the top ten carry around an eighth. General observations from the study: The finding that pre-infection memory included some responding clones suggested that cross-reactive memory joined. Contracting CD8+ clones were enriched in EMRA, CD4+ mainly in CM and EM.

The V and J ends lost 8 bases and 0 bases respectively, with 13 bases between them. This CDR3 has 15 residues. About this clonotype itself: The antigen is not known.

The source of this sequence is an adult woman who had mild COVID-19 (a few samples of this study predate the infection). Cell type and time point are not known. Sequenced input: PBMCs or a T cell subset sorted from them (not recorded which). The V gene is TRBV12-3 or TRBV12-4, the J gene TRBJ2-2; D gene uncertain. The CDR3 bases are TGTGCCAGCGCGCCGTTGGGTCCGAACACCGGGGAGCTGTTTTTT. Its translation is CASAPLGPNTGELFF.